This T cell receptor (beta chain) originates from a study of cytomegalovirus exposure and HLA in healthy donors. Study-wide points: The study found most TCR sequences rare, yet found some public TCRs in many donors. Later analysis revealed greater clonal expansion in HLA-associated TCR beta chains than in equally common others.

On this clone: No antigen is known for it.

PCR was performed using 60 Vbeta and 13 Jbeta primers. The protocol was immunoSEQ multiplex PCR, while the TCRdb copy is restricted to in-frame clones and leaves out a portion. Here the sample spans 150,000 to 200,000 clones, about 85% being singletons. This CDR3 comprises 13 residues. The germline gives CDR1 SEHNR, CDR2 FQNEAQ (reference sequence). Between the trimmed V and J ends, which lost 5 bases and 5 bases, there was a span of 13 bases. The receptor comes from a male donor in good health and CMV-seropositive. The sequencing input was PBMCs. V and J are TRBV7-9 and TRBJ2-7; D is possibly TRBD2 (6 bases). The CDR3: CASSGPGLNEQYF. The CDR3 DNA reads TGTGCCAGCAGCGGCCCGGGACTCAACGAGCAGTACTTC.